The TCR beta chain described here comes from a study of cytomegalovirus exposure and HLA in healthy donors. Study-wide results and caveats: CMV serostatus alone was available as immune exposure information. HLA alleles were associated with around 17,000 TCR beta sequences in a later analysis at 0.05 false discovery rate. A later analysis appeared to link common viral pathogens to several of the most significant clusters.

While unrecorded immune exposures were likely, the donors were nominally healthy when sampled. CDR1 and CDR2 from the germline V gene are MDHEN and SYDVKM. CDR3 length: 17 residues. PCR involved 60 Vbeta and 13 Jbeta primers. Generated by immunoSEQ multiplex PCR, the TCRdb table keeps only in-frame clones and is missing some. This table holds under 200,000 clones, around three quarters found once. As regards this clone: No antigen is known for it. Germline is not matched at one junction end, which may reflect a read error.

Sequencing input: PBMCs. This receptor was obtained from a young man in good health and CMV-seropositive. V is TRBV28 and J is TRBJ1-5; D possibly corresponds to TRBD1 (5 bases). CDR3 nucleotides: TGTGTCAGCAGTTTAAACCCAGGGTGGAATAGCAATCAGCCCCAGCATTTT. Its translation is CVSSLNPGWNSNQPQHF.